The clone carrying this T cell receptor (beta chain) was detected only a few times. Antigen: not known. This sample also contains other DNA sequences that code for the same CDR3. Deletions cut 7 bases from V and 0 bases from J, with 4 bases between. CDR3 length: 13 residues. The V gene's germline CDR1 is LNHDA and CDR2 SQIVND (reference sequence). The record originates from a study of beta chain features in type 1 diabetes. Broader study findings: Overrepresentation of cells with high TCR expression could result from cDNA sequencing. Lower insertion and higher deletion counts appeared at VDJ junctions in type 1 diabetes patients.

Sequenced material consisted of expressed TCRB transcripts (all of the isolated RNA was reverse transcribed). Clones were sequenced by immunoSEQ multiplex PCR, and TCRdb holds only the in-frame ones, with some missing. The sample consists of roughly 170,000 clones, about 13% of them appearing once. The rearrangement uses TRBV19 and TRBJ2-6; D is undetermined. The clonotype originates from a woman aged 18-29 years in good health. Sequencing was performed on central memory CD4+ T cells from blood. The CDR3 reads CASTVSGANVLTF. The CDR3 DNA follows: TGTGCCAGTACGGTCTCTGGGGCCAACGTCCTGACTTTC. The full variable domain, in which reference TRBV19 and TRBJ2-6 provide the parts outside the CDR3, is DGGITQSPKYLFRKEGQNVTLSCEQNLNHDAMYWYRQDPGQGLRLIYYSQIVNDFQKGDIAEGYSVSREKKESFPLTVTSAQKNPTAFYLCASTVSGANVLTFGAGSRLTVL.